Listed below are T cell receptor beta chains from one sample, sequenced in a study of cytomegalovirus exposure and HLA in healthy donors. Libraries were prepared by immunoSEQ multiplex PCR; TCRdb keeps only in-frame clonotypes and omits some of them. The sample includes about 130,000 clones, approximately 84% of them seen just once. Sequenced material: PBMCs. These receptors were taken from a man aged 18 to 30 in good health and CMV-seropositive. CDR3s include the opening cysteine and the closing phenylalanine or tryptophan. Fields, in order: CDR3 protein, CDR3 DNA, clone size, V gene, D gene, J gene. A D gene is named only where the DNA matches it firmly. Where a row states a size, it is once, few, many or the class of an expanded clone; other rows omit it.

CDR3aa: CASSQIAGSGGELFF
CDR3nt: TGCGCCAGCAGCCAAATAGCGGGATCGGGCGGGGAGCTGTTTTTT
abundance: NA
v_gene: TRBV4-3
d_gene: TRBD2
j_gene: TRBJ2-2

CDR3aa: CASSSSETQYF
CDR3nt: TGTGCCAGCAGCTCCTCGGAGACCCAGTACTTC
abundance: NA
v_gene: TRBV7-9
d_gene: NA
j_gene: TRBJ2-5

CDR3aa: CASTGTGSSGELFF
CDR3nt: TGTGCCAGCACCGGGACAGGGTCTTCCGGGGAGCTGTTTTTT
abundance: NA
v_gene: TRBV4-2
d_gene: TRBD1
j_gene: TRBJ2-2

CDR3aa: CASSLHRGTFNYGYTF
CDR3nt: TGTGCCAGCAGCTTGCACAGGGGCACTTTTAACTATGGCTACACCTTC
abundance: NA
v_gene: TRBV5-6
d_gene: TRBD1
j_gene: TRBJ1-2

CDR3aa: CAIREGLPNTEAFF
CDR3nt: TGTGCCATCAGGGAGGGACTCCCGAACACTGAAGCTTTCTTT
abundance: few
v_gene: TRBV10-3
d_gene: NA
j_gene: TRBJ1-1

CDR3aa: CASRLGGSSYNEQFF
CDR3nt: TGTGCCAGCAGGTTAGGGGGGAGCTCCTACAATGAGCAGTTCTTC
abundance: NA
v_gene: TRBV27
d_gene: NA
j_gene: TRBJ2-1

CDR3aa: CASSERGQNTDTQYF
CDR3nt: TGTGCCAGCAGTGAAAGGGGACAGAACACAGATACGCAGTATTTT
abundance: NA
v_gene: TRBV2
d_gene: TRBD1
j_gene: TRBJ2-3

CDR3aa: CASSAGTSGTDTQYF
CDR3nt: TGTGCCAGCAGCGCCGGGACTAGCGGCACAGATACGCAGTATTTT
abundance: NA
v_gene: TRBV9
d_gene: TRBD2
j_gene: TRBJ2-3

CDR3aa: CASSSTRTGRSYGYTF
CDR3nt: TGTGCCAGCAGCTCTACTCGGACAGGGAGATCCTATGGCTACACCTTC
abundance: NA
v_gene: TRBV7-2
d_gene: TRBD1
j_gene: TRBJ1-2

CDR3aa: CASSPQGGQETQYF
CDR3nt: TGTGCCAGCTCACCCCAGGGAGGCCAAGAGACCCAGTACTTC
abundance: NA
v_gene: TRBV18
d_gene: NA
j_gene: TRBJ2-5

CDR3aa: CASSYSIWSDTQYF
CDR3nt: TGTGCCAGCAGTTACTCGATTTGGAGTGATACGCAGTATTTT
abundance: NA
v_gene: TRBV6-5
d_gene: NA
j_gene: TRBJ2-3

CDR3aa: CASSLVGTTGETQYF
CDR3nt: TGCGCCAGCAGCTTGGTTGGGACAACTGGGGAGACCCAGTACTTC
abundance: NA
v_gene: TRBV5-1
d_gene: NA
j_gene: TRBJ2-5

CDR3aa: CASRGDTEAFF
CDR3nt: TGTGCCAGCAGAGGAGACACTGAAGCTTTCTTT
abundance: few
v_gene: TRBV25-1
d_gene: NA
j_gene: TRBJ1-1

CDR3aa: CASSPSRTVQETQYF
CDR3nt: TGTGCCAGCTCACCTTCTCGGACAGTCCAAGAGACCCAGTACTTC
abundance: once
v_gene: TRBV18
d_gene: NA
j_gene: TRBJ2-5

CDR3aa: CASSVVPGRENTEAFF
CDR3nt: TGTGCCAGCAGCGTAGTCCCAGGGAGGGAGAACACTGAAGCTTTCTTT
abundance: NA
v_gene: TRBV9
d_gene: NA
j_gene: TRBJ1-1

CDR3aa: CATSRSGSSYNEQFF
CDR3nt: TGTGCCACCTCACGTAGCGGAAGCTCCTACAATGAGCAGTTCTTC
abundance: NA
v_gene: TRBV6-6
d_gene: NA
j_gene: TRBJ2-1

CDR3aa: CASSSTNRGLTDTQYF
CDR3nt: TGTGCCAGCAGCTCCACGAACAGGGGGTTAACAGATACGCAGTATTTT
abundance: NA
v_gene: TRBV7-9
d_gene: TRBD1
j_gene: TRBJ2-3

CDR3aa: CASSSWTVGYEQYF
CDR3nt: TGTGCCAGCAGCTCTTGGACAGTCGGCTACGAGCAGTACTTC
abundance: NA
v_gene: TRBV7-2
d_gene: NA
j_gene: TRBJ2-7

CDR3aa: CASSDQAGVSYEQYF
CDR3nt: TGTGCCAGCAGTGATCAGGCGGGAGTGTCTTACGAGCAGTACTTC
abundance: NA
v_gene: TRBV6-1
d_gene: TRBD2
j_gene: TRBJ2-7

CDR3aa: CASSLEGYGYPF
CDR3nt: TGCGCCAGCAGCTTGGAGGGGTATGGCTACCCCTTC
abundance: NA
v_gene: TRBV5-1
d_gene: NA
j_gene: TRBJ1-2

CDR3aa: CASSATGAPYGYTF
CDR3nt: TGTGCCAGCAGCGCAACAGGGGCCCCCTATGGCTACACCTTC
abundance: NA
v_gene: TRBV7-9
d_gene: TRBD1
j_gene: TRBJ1-2

CDR3aa: CASSPEGRYGYTF
CDR3nt: TGCGCCAGCAGCCCGGAGGGACGGTATGGCTACACCTTC
abundance: NA
v_gene: TRBV4-3
d_gene: NA
j_gene: TRBJ1-2

CDR3aa: CSSSTRTGTSGYEQYF
CDR3nt: TGTTCCAGCAGCACCCGAACCGGGACTAGCGGGTACGAGCAGTACTTC
abundance: NA
v_gene: TRBV7-9
d_gene: TRBD2
j_gene: TRBJ2-7

CDR3aa: CASSLVGTRRANEKLFF
CDR3nt: TGTGCCAGCAGCTTGGTCGGAACCAGGAGGGCTAATGAAAAACTGTTTTTT
abundance: NA
v_gene: TRBV5-6
d_gene: NA
j_gene: TRBJ1-4

CDR3aa: CASSARGAISAELFF
CDR3nt: TGTGCCAGCAGCGCCAGGGGGGCGATATCAGCGGAGCTGTTTTTT
abundance: NA
v_gene: TRBV9
d_gene: NA
j_gene: TRBJ2-2

CDR3aa: CASSVAVSGELFF
CDR3nt: TGTGCCAGCAGCGTAGCGGTTAGCGGTGAGCTGTTTTTT
abundance: NA
v_gene: TRBV9
d_gene: NA
j_gene: TRBJ2-2

CDR3aa: CASSLHRSYPYLPGQGCTDTQYF
CDR3nt: TGCGCCAGCAGTCTCCACCGATCCTACCCCTATCTGCCGGGACAGGGGTGCACAGATACGCAGTATTTT
abundance: NA
v_gene: TRBV23-1
d_gene: TRBD1
j_gene: TRBJ2-3

CDR3aa: CASSEQMSHYGYTF
CDR3nt: TGTGCCAGCAGTGAACAGATGTCCCACTATGGCTACACCTTC
abundance: NA
v_gene: TRBV2
d_gene: NA
j_gene: TRBJ1-2

CDR3aa: CAWSEGAEINNEQFF
CDR3nt: TGTGCCTGGAGTGAAGGGGCAGAAATTAACAATGAGCAGTTCTTC
abundance: few
v_gene: TRBV30
d_gene: NA
j_gene: TRBJ2-1

CDR3aa: CAWSDTSMTGRSDYGYTF
CDR3nt: TGTGCCTGGAGTGATACTTCGATGACAGGAAGGTCGGACTATGGCTACACCTTC
abundance: NA
v_gene: TRBV30
d_gene: NA
j_gene: TRBJ1-2

CDR3aa: CASSYGGLCGANVLTF
CDR3nt: TGTGCCAGCAGTTACGGGGGGTTATGTGGGGCCAACGTCCTGACTTTC
abundance: NA
v_gene: TRBV6-6
d_gene: NA
j_gene: TRBJ2-6

CDR3aa: CAWKLAGGSYEQYF
CDR3nt: TGTGCCTGGAAATTAGCGGGAGGCTCCTACGAGCAGTACTTC
abundance: NA
v_gene: TRBV30
d_gene: TRBD2
j_gene: TRBJ2-7

CDR3aa: CASSIRTGGYEQYF
CDR3nt: TGCGCCAGCAGCATACGGACAGGGGGCTACGAGCAGTACTTC
abundance: NA
v_gene: TRBV4-3
d_gene: TRBD1
j_gene: TRBJ2-7

CDR3aa: CATADRVAETQYF
CDR3nt: TGTGCCACAGCAGACAGGGTCGCGGAGACCCAGTACTTC
abundance: NA
v_gene: TRBV19
d_gene: TRBD1
j_gene: TRBJ2-5

CDR3aa: CASSLGGRGYEQYF
CDR3nt: TGTGCCAGCAGCTTAGGCGGGAGGGGTTACGAGCAGTACTTC
abundance: NA
v_gene: TRBV7-2
d_gene: TRBD2
j_gene: TRBJ2-7

CDR3aa: CASSQAGTGNYGYTF
CDR3nt: TGCGCCAGCAGCCAAGCCGGGACAGGGAACTATGGCTACACCTTC
abundance: NA
v_gene: TRBV4-1
d_gene: TRBD1
j_gene: TRBJ1-2

CDR3aa: CASSLVPRQVSNYGYTF
CDR3nt: TGTGCCAGCAGCTTAGTGCCCCGACAGGTCTCTAACTATGGCTACACCTTC
abundance: NA
v_gene: TRBV7-2
d_gene: NA
j_gene: TRBJ1-2

CDR3aa: CASSVGPTPGGYTF
CDR3nt: TGTGCCAGCAGTGTCGGTCCCACCCCTGGTGGCTACACCTTC
abundance: NA
v_gene: TRBV2
d_gene: NA
j_gene: TRBJ1-2

CDR3aa: CASSLARSSYTEAFF
CDR3nt: TGTGCCAGCAGCTTAGCCCGGTCCTCCTACACTGAAGCTTTCTTT
abundance: NA
v_gene: TRBV13
d_gene: NA
j_gene: TRBJ1-1

CDR3aa: CASSLEGGSSTDTQYF
CDR3nt: TGTGCCAGCAGCTTAGAAGGGGGCTCTAGCACAGATACGCAGTATTTT
abundance: NA
v_gene: TRBV5-4
d_gene: TRBD1
j_gene: TRBJ2-3

CDR3aa: CASSPLDSYNSPLHF
CDR3nt: TGTGCCAGCTCACCACTAGACTCCTATAATTCACCCCTCCACTTT
abundance: NA
v_gene: TRBV18
d_gene: NA
j_gene: TRBJ1-6

CDR3aa: CASSISRFGLRDYGYTF
CDR3nt: TGTGCCAGTAGTATATCTCGGTTTGGGCTGAGAGACTATGGCTACACCTTC
abundance: NA
v_gene: TRBV19
d_gene: NA
j_gene: TRBJ1-2

CDR3aa: CASSWTGSEETQYF
CDR3nt: TGTGCCAGCAGCTGGACAGGGTCGGAAGAGACCCAGTACTTC
abundance: NA
v_gene: TRBV21-1
d_gene: NA
j_gene: TRBJ2-5

CDR3aa: CASTRDRGNSPLHF
CDR3nt: TGCGCCAGCACCCGGGACAGGGGTAATTCACCCCTCCACTTT
abundance: NA
v_gene: TRBV5-1
d_gene: TRBD1
j_gene: TRBJ1-6

CDR3aa: CASSPTSGTGTYEQYF
CDR3nt: TGTGCCAGCAGTCCGACCTCCGGGACAGGGACCTACGAGCAGTACTTC
abundance: NA
v_gene: TRBV27
d_gene: TRBD1
j_gene: TRBJ2-7

CDR3aa: CASSLGLAGDNEQFF
CDR3nt: TGTGCCAGCAGCTTAGGACTAGCGGGGGACAATGAGCAGTTCTTC
abundance: NA
v_gene: TRBV13
d_gene: TRBD2
j_gene: TRBJ2-1

CDR3aa: CASSKRGGMKGETQYF
CDR3nt: TGTGCCAGCAGCAAAAGGGGGGGGATGAAAGGAGAGACCCAGTACTTC
abundance: NA
v_gene: TRBV21-1
d_gene: NA
j_gene: TRBJ2-5

CDR3aa: CATGGGYEQYF
CDR3nt: TGTGCCACCGGGGGGGGCTACGAGCAGTACTTC
abundance: NA
v_gene: TRBV6-1
d_gene: TRBD2
j_gene: TRBJ2-7

CDR3aa: CASSEQPSGGQNIQYF
CDR3nt: TGTGCCAGCAGCGAACAACCGAGCGGGGGTCAAAACATTCAGTACTTC
abundance: NA
v_gene: TRBV9
d_gene: TRBD2
j_gene: TRBJ2-4

CDR3aa: CASSQRQGSVGEQYF
CDR3nt: TGCGCCAGCAGCCAAAGACAGGGGAGTGTTGGCGAGCAGTACTTC
abundance: NA
v_gene: TRBV5-1
d_gene: TRBD1
j_gene: TRBJ2-7

CDR3aa: CASSVAPGSGEKLFF
CDR3nt: TGTGCCAGCAGCGTAGCCCCCGGATCAGGGGAAAAACTGTTTTTT
abundance: NA
v_gene: TRBV9
d_gene: NA
j_gene: TRBJ1-4

CDR3aa: CASSPISSTYNEQFF
CDR3nt: TGTGCCAGCTCTCCCATTAGTTCGACCTACAATGAGCAGTTCTTC
abundance: once
v_gene: TRBV18
d_gene: NA
j_gene: TRBJ2-1

CDR3aa: CASSYGQGIDSPLHF
CDR3nt: TGTGCCAGCAGTTACGGGCAGGGAATCGATTCACCCCTCCACTTT
abundance: NA
v_gene: TRBV6-5
d_gene: NA
j_gene: TRBJ1-6

CDR3aa: CASSGGTGVNTEAFF
CDR3nt: TGTGCCAGCAGTGGGGGGACGGGCGTGAACACTGAAGCTTTCTTT
abundance: once
v_gene: TRBV6-5
d_gene: NA
j_gene: TRBJ1-1

CDR3aa: CASSLEVGAVRQYF
CDR3nt: TGTGCCAGCAGCTTGGAGGTGGGGGCAGTTCGGCAGTACTTC
abundance: NA
v_gene: TRBV5-6
d_gene: NA
j_gene: TRBJ2-7

CDR3aa: CASSWGGQLAGGTGELFF
CDR3nt: TGTGCCAGCAGCTGGGGGGGTCAGCTAGCGGGAGGAACCGGGGAGCTGTTTTTT
abundance: NA
v_gene: TRBV5-4
d_gene: TRBD2
j_gene: TRBJ2-2

CDR3aa: CASRTRDRAKLFF
CDR3nt: TGTGCCAGCAGAACCCGGGACAGGGCTAAACTGTTTTTT
abundance: NA
v_gene: TRBV6-5
d_gene: TRBD1
j_gene: TRBJ1-4

CDR3aa: CASSIRGDQPQHF
CDR3nt: TGTGCCAGTAGTATACGGGGTGATCAGCCCCAGCATTTT
abundance: NA
v_gene: TRBV19
d_gene: NA
j_gene: TRBJ1-5

CDR3aa: CASVRQGRVTEAFF
CDR3nt: TGTGCCAGCGTTAGACAGGGGCGGGTAACTGAAGCTTTCTTT
abundance: NA
v_gene: TRBV27
d_gene: TRBD1
j_gene: TRBJ1-1

CDR3aa: CASSLEVGGFSYEQYF
CDR3nt: TGTGCCAGCAGCTTAGAGGTTGGCGGGTTCTCCTACGAGCAGTACTTC
abundance: NA
v_gene: TRBV7-9
d_gene: NA
j_gene: TRBJ2-7